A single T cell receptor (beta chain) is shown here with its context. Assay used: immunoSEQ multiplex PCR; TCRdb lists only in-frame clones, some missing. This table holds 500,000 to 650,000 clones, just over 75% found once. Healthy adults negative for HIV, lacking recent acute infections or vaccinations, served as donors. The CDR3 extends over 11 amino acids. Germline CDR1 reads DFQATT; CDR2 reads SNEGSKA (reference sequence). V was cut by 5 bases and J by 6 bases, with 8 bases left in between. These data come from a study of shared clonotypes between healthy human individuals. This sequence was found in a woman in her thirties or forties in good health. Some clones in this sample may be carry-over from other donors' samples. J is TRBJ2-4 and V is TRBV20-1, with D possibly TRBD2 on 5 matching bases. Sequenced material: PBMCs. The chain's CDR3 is CSAEDLNIQYF. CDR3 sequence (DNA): TGCAGTGCTGAGGACTTAAACATTCAGTACTTC.